The subject of this entry is one T cell receptor beta chain. The target antigen is unknown. Germline assignment: CDR1 MNHNS and CDR2 SASEGT. The CDR3 runs 13 residues. V was trimmed by 3 bases and J by 7 bases, leaving 10 bases between them. The source of the sample is a study of cytomegalovirus exposure and HLA in healthy donors. Broader study findings: Trimming of TCR beta V- and J-genes showed a link, identified in a later analysis, to a missense DCLRE1C variant. With DRB1 most and HLA-C fewest, TCR association rates differed between HLA loci in a later analysis. The classifier reportedly diagnosed cytomegalovirus status with high specificity and sensitivity.

The PCR was carried out with 60 Vbeta primers and 13 Jbeta primers. Authors' processing steps: The authors later counted 75 million to 90 million unique TCR beta chains, 9 million to 12 million of them shared. TCRdb's copy holds only in-frame clones and misses some; the assay was immunoSEQ multiplex PCR. V, J and clone size are those of that table, while D and trimming were read from the DNA. The data contain 170,000 or so clones, approximately 84% of them singletons. Sequences were obtained from PBMCs. This sequence was found in a man younger than 35 in good health and CMV-seronegative. The chain links TRBV6-1 to TRBJ1-5, with a weak D call TRBD1 (5 bases). DNA of the CDR3: TGTGCCAGCAGTGACCGACAGTTCCAGCCCCAGCATTTT. Protein sequence: CASSDRQFQPQHF.